This T cell receptor beta chain comes out of a study of T cells in Graves' hyperthyroidism and ophthalmopathy (dated by TCRdb to between 2018 and 2021). General notes on the study: Peripheral blood samples were taken at initial diagnosis, before any treatment was given. TCR Vbeta CDR3 sequencing of approximately 140 peripheral blood samples (roughly 41 ophthalmopathy, under 80 hyperthyroidism and around 17 progressor patients) is reported in the paper. Once sampling was done, hyperthyroidism patients were given methimazole at a starting dose of 30 mg daily, whereas ophthalmopathy patients were given high-dose intravenous methylprednisolone. Prospective prediction of ophthalmopathy was tested in an independent validation cohort consisting of about 19 hyperthyroidism patients and around 16 patients who later progressed to ophthalmopathy. A discovery cohort of about a hundred patients, roughly 40 with Graves' ophthalmopathy and about 58 with stable Graves' hyperthyroidism, was used to find distinguishing TCR V-J signatures. In more than five Graves' hyperthyroidism patients, the study also compared T-cell repertoires from thyroid tissue with T-cell repertoires from blood. The approximately 100 discovery patients were randomly divided into training and test sets at a 7:3 ratio.

Ten or more counts support this clonotype. The target of this receptor is not known. The sample holds no much larger clone one base away, and base qualities are not on file. Graves' hyperthyroidism was defined as stable when no progression to ophthalmopathy occurred over 18 months of follow-up. Hyperthyroidism patients were aged 18 to 65 years and newly diagnosed, with disease duration of less than 2 months. The study excluded patients with uncontrolled infections, other autoimmune diseases, pregnancy or lactation. Diagnoses were based on clinical symptoms, serum thyroxine and TRAb, thyroid ultrasound and orbital computed tomography. Ficoll-Paque density gradient centrifugation was used to isolate PBMCs from under 11 ml of fresh peripheral blood. Total RNA was extracted with Trizol reagent, and quality was checked on an Agilent 2100 Bioanalyzer. Findings and caveats that apply to the study as a whole: In cross-validation, a model built on a 13 V-J signature told ophthalmopathy apart from stable hyperthyroidism with less than 90% sensitivity and about 81% specificity, and in testing the same model reached 80%/75%. Most expanded thyroid clonotypes (frequency above 0.001) were also found in blood, which suggests that blood repertoires may mirror thyroid immune responses. In validation, the model predicted progression to ophthalmopathy a median of about 5.9 months before onset, with 70% to 71% sensitivity and 72.22% specificity. Sample size was not statistically predetermined, and investigators were not blinded to group allocation.

TCR beta CDR3 regions were amplified from RNA transcripts. The first round of RT-PCR for the TCR CDR3 was performed with the HTBI primer set and the Qiagen OneStep RT-PCR kit. Libraries were constructed in a second round of multiplex PCR, after which size selection and purification were carried out. Paired-end sequencing of the libraries was performed with 100 bp reads on an Illumina HiSeq2000. The paper's processing steps were these. SOAPnuke was used to process the raw data, with reads discarded if the reads contained adapters or uncalled bases, had a mean Phred below 15, or lacked an exact constant-primer or identifier match. High-quality paired reads were merged with COPE v1.2.5, and unique nucleotide sequences were defined as clonotypes. Clonotypes were aligned to IMGT TRBV, TRBD and TRBJ reference segments using MiTCR v1.1. The analysis was restricted to V-J combinations with a frequency above 0.0001, which together covered 99% to 99.2% of the repertoires. The TCS score was defined as F50 (clonal expansion) divided by E x V (chaos), with BLOSUM62-based TCRdist calculated between CDR3 peptides within each V-J. Welch's t-statistics and random forest reduced roughly 530 V-J features to about 12, which were used in a naive Bayes classifier (R e1071). The public reads were quality trimmed at Q25 with fastp and then assembled into clones with MiXCR by TCRdb, keeping productive beta chains. Merged by CDR3 protein, the rows form single entries marked with the most common genes and DNA. Clone size and V and J calls follow TCRdb, not the original study. This sample comprises about 400,000 distinct CDR3 sequences, under 15% of them detected only once. The leading ten clones occupy 32% of the sample.

The source of this sequence is a woman aged 25-40 years with Graves' hyperthyroidism. The sequenced sample consisted of blood.

The sequence in DNA is TGTGCCAGCAGTGAACCGACAGGGGGTCAGCCCCAGCATTTT. It encodes CASSEPTGGQPQHF. The chain employs TRBV2 and TRBJ1-5, with 9 middle bases fitting TRBD1. Germline trimming: 2 bases from V, 6 bases from J; junction bases outside gene matches: 2. CDR1 SNHLY and CDR2 FYNNEI were looked up in the germline V gene. Measured from the cysteine to the phenylalanine, the CDR3 is 14 residues long. Kept here is only the CDR3 DNA, which spans 42 bases and is read in frame from base 1.